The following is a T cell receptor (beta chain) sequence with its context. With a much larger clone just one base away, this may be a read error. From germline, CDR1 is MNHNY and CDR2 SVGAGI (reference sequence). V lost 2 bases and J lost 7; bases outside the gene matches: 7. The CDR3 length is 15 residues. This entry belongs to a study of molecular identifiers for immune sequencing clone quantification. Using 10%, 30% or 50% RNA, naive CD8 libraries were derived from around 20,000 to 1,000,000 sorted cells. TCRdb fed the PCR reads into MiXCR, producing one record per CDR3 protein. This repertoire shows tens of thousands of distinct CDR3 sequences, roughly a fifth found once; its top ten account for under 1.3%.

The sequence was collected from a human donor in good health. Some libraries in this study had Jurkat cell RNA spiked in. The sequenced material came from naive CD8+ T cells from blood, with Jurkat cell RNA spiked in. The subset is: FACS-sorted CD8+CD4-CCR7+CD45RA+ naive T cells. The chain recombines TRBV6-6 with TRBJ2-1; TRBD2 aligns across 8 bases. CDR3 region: CASSYTTGTSNEQFF. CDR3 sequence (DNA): TGTGCCAGCAGTTACACAACCGGGACTAGTAATGAGCAGTTCTTC.